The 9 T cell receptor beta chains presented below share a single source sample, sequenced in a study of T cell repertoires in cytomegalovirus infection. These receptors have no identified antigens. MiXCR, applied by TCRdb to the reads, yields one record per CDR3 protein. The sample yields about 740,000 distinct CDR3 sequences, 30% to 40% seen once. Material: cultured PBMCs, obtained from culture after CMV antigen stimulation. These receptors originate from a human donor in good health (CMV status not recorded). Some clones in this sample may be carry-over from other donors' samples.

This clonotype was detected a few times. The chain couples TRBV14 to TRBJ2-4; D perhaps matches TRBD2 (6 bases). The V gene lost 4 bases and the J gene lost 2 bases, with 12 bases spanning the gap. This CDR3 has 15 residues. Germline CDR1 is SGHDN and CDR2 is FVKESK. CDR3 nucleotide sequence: TGTGCCAGCAGCCTTGGAGGGTTGTCCAAAAACATTCAGTACTTC. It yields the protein CASSLGGLSKNIQYF.

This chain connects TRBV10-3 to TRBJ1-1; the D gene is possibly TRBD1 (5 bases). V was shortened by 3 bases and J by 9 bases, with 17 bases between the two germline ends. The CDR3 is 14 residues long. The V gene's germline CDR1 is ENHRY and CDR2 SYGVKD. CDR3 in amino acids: CAISDMEQGPQAFF. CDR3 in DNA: TGTGCCATCAGTGATATGGAGCAGGGCCCTCAAGCTTTCTTT.

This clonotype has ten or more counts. CDR3 bases: TGTGCCAGCAGCCCGCGGTCAAGGGGGACAGATACGCAGTATTTT. It is translated as CASSPRSRGTDTQYF. The V gene is TRBV7-6, the J gene TRBJ2-3; the D gene is possibly TRBD1 (6 bases). The germline CDR1 and CDR2 sequences are SGHVS and FNYEAQ. The CDR3 covers 15 residues. V dropped 5 bases and J dropped 3 bases, with 15 bases sitting between them.

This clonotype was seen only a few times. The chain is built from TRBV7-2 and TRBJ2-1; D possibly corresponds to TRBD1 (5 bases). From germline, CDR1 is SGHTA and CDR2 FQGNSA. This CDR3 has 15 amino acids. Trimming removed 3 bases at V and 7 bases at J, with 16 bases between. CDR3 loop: CASSLVPQAGNEQFF. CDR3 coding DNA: TGTGCCAGCAGCTTGGTGCCCCAAGCAGGGAATGAGCAGTTCTTC.

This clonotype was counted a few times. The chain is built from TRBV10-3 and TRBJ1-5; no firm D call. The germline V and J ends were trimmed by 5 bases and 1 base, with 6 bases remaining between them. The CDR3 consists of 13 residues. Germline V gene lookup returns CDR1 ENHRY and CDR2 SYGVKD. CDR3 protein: CAISPESNQPQHF. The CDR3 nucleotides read TGTGCCATCAGTCCGGAAAGCAATCAGCCCCAGCATTTT.

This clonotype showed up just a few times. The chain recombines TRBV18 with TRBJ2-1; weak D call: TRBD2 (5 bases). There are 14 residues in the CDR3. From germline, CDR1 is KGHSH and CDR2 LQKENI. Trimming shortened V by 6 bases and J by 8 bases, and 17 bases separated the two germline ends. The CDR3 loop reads CASSPGNYPHEQFF. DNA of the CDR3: TGTGCCAGCTCCCCCGGGAACTATCCACATGAGCAGTTCTTC.

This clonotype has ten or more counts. For the CDR3, the DNA is TGTGCCAGCAGCTTAGCGCTGGACAGCTACTACGAGCAGTACGTC. Translating gives CASSLALDSYYEQYV. J is TRBJ2-7 and V is TRBV7-2; D is possibly TRBD1 (6 bases). The length of the CDR3 is 15 residues. The V end lost 0 bases, the J end lost 3 bases, and 12 bases lay between the germline ends. CDR1 is SGHTA and CDR2 is FQGNSA in the germline V gene.

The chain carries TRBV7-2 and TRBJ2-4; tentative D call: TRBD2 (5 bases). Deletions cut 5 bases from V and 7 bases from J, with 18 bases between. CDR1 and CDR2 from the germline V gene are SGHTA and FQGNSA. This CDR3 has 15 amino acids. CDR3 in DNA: TGTGCCAGCAGCACTAGAGGCCGGGGTCGGAACATTCAGTACTTC. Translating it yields CASSTRGRGRNIQYF.

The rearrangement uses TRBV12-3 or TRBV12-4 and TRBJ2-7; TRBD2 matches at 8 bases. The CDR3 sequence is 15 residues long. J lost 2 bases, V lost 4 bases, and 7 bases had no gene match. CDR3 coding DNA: TGTGCCAGCAGTTCCCCCGGGACTAGTACCTACGAGCAGTACTTC. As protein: CASSSPGTSTYEQYF.